This is a list of T cell receptor beta chains from one sample in a study of blood T cell repertoires in COVID-19. Only in-frame clones appear in the TCRdb table, and some are missing; sequencing was by immunoSEQ multiplex PCR. This repertoire shows hundreds of thousands of clones, roughly 86% found once; its top ten account for approximately 1.5%. The sample was PBMCs or T cells enriched from blood (not recorded which). The receptor set was obtained from a woman aged 50 to 65 who had recovered from COVID-19. Both conserved end residues are part of each CDR3. Fields, in order: CDR3 protein, CDR3 DNA, CDR3 length, D gene, clone size, J gene, V gene. A D gene is named only where the DNA matches it firmly. For some rows the clone size is stated as once, few or many, or as a class when expanded; others skip it.

cdr3_aa: CASSLAAGSSYEQYF
cdr3_nt: TGTGCCAGCAGCTTGGCCGCTGGCAGCTCCTACGAGCAGTACTTC
cdr3_length: 15
d_call: NA
clone_size: NA
j_call: TRBJ2-7
v_call: TRBV5-5

cdr3_aa: CASSSGQVNQPQHF
cdr3_nt: TGTGCCAGCAGTTCGGGACAGGTCAATCAGCCCCAGCATTTT
cdr3_length: 14
d_call: TRBD1
clone_size: NA
j_call: TRBJ1-5
v_call: TRBV27

cdr3_aa: CASSSTGGLDYTF
cdr3_nt: TGTGCCAGCAGCTCCACAGGGGGTCTCGACTACACCTTC
cdr3_length: 13
d_call: TRBD1
clone_size: NA
j_call: TRBJ1-2
v_call: TRBV7-9

cdr3_aa: CATSDPNPSGRSFDEQFF
cdr3_nt: TGTGCCACCAGTGATCCGAACCCGAGCGGGAGGTCTTTCGATGAGCAGTTCTTC
cdr3_length: 18
d_call: TRBD2
clone_size: NA
j_call: TRBJ2-1
v_call: TRBV24-1

cdr3_aa: CASSGANSGNTIYF
cdr3_nt: TGTGCCAGCAGTGGGGCAAACTCTGGAAACACCATATATTTT
cdr3_length: 14
d_call: NA
clone_size: NA
j_call: TRBJ1-3
v_call: TRBV2

cdr3_aa: CASSYREGEKLFF
cdr3_nt: TGTGCCAGCAGTTACAGGGAGGGGGAAAAACTGTTTTTT
cdr3_length: 13
d_call: NA
clone_size: NA
j_call: TRBJ1-4
v_call: TRBV6-6

cdr3_aa: CSAPSYNEQFF
cdr3_nt: TGCAGTGCCCCATCCTACAATGAGCAGTTCTTC
cdr3_length: 11
d_call: NA
clone_size: NA
j_call: TRBJ2-1
v_call: TRBV20-1

cdr3_aa: CASSLELQGYNEQFF
cdr3_nt: TGCGCCAGCAGCTTGGAACTACAGGGTTACAATGAGCAGTTCTTC
cdr3_length: 15
d_call: NA
clone_size: NA
j_call: TRBJ2-1
v_call: TRBV5-1

cdr3_aa: CASSDPGTMNTEAFF
cdr3_nt: TGTGCCAGCAGTGATCCCGGGACAATGAACACTGAAGCTTTCTTT
cdr3_length: 15
d_call: NA
clone_size: NA
j_call: TRBJ1-1
v_call: TRBV6-2/TRBV6-3

cdr3_aa: CASSVSSGLAGVNEQFF
cdr3_nt: TGTGCCAGCAGCGTATCATCAGGGCTAGCGGGAGTCAATGAGCAGTTCTTC
cdr3_length: 17
d_call: TRBD2
clone_size: NA
j_call: TRBJ2-1
v_call: TRBV9

cdr3_aa: CASSWTPANEQFF
cdr3_nt: TGTGCCAGCAGCTGGACACCAGCCAATGAGCAGTTCTTC
cdr3_length: 13
d_call: NA
clone_size: few
j_call: TRBJ2-1
v_call: TRBV7-2

cdr3_aa: CASSQVRDEAFF
cdr3_nt: TGTGCCAGCAGCCAAGTGCGGGATGAAGCTTTCTTT
cdr3_length: 12
d_call: NA
clone_size: NA
j_call: TRBJ1-1
v_call: TRBV3-1/TRBV3-2

cdr3_aa: CASSFDKGTGINEKLFF
cdr3_nt: TGTGCCAGCAGCTTCGACAAGGGCACAGGGATTAATGAAAAACTGTTTTTT
cdr3_length: 17
d_call: NA
clone_size: NA
j_call: TRBJ1-4
v_call: TRBV7-9

cdr3_aa: CASSPERDDLYGYTF
cdr3_nt: TGTGCCAGCAGCCCCGAGCGGGACGACCTCTATGGCTACACCTTC
cdr3_length: 15
d_call: NA
clone_size: NA
j_call: TRBJ1-2
v_call: TRBV7-2

cdr3_aa: CATSDPSTGASTYNEQFF
cdr3_nt: TGTGCCACCAGTGACCCCTCGACAGGGGCTTCAACCTACAATGAGCAGTTCTTC
cdr3_length: 18
d_call: TRBD1
clone_size: few
j_call: TRBJ2-1
v_call: TRBV24-1

cdr3_aa: CASSSDLAGLSYEQYF
cdr3_nt: TGTGCCAGCAGCTCGGATTTAGCGGGACTATCCTACGAGCAGTACTTC
cdr3_length: 16
d_call: TRBD2
clone_size: NA
j_call: TRBJ2-7
v_call: TRBV5-4

cdr3_aa: CASSQPTSGRDTQYF
cdr3_nt: TGTGCCAGCAGCCAACCAACTAGCGGGAGAGATACGCAGTATTTT
cdr3_length: 15
d_call: TRBD2
clone_size: NA
j_call: TRBJ2-3
v_call: TRBV3-1/TRBV3-2

cdr3_aa: CASSLGRGQPQHF
cdr3_nt: TGTGCCAGCAGCTTGGGTAGGGGTCAGCCCCAGCATTTT
cdr3_length: 13
d_call: NA
clone_size: NA
j_call: TRBJ1-5
v_call: TRBV5-5

cdr3_aa: CASSQDRGGTNTGELFF
cdr3_nt: TGTGCCAGCAGCCAAGATCGAGGAGGAACGAACACCGGGGAGCTGTTTTTT
cdr3_length: 17
d_call: NA
clone_size: NA
j_call: TRBJ2-2
v_call: TRBV3-1/TRBV3-2